This T cell receptor (beta chain) is drawn from a study of CD8+CD57+ T cells in acquired aplastic anemia. Study as a whole: Average DNA yield from sorted CD4+ and CD8+ cells was about 3 ug.

General study results and limits: Controls did not differ significantly from patients in CD8+ Simpson's diversity. Some 29 shared CD8+ CDR3s appeared highly expressed within patients' immunodominant clones.

Using genomic DNA as the template, TCR beta VDJ and CDR3 profiling was carried out. Via MiXCR, TCRdb re-called the reads, giving one row per CDR3 protein. Among under 200,000 distinct CDR3 sequences, roughly 50% were seen once, and the ten largest hold 1.8%. Patients picked for sequencing had shown CD8+CD57+ cell expansion detected by flow cytometry. On this clonotype itself: Antigen unknown.

There are 15 residues in the CDR3. Germline CDR1 reads DFQATT; CDR2 reads SNEGSKA (reference sequence). V lost 4 bases and J lost 6, with 20 bases in between. Sequencing was carried out using sorted CD4+, CD8+, or CD8+CD57+ T cells (not recorded which) from PBMCs. V usage is TRBV20-1 and J usage is TRBJ2-3, with TRBD1 as a possible D gene (6 bases). The sequence was obtained from a human donor with aplastic anemia. The CDR3 sequence: CSATDWGHLRDTQYF. CDR3 in DNA: TGCAGTGCTACGGATTGGGGACACCTAAGGGATACGCAGTATTTT.